This T cell receptor (beta chain) originates from a study of identical twins (dated by TCRdb to between 2015 and 2016). Study-wide context: TCR alpha and beta repertoires from monozygotic twins, unrelated adults of various ages and cord blood were deep-sequenced to test whether fetal clonotypes persist. To rule out contamination, the twin experiments were replicated at different times with different library preparation protocols.

Library preparation was by 5' RACE. TCRdb shows the sequencer as Illumina HiSeq 2000. Template switching introduced a universal primer binding site; the final cDNA contained a unique molecular identifier, enabling accurate counting of TCR cDNA molecules. First-strand cDNA for TCR alpha and beta chains was synthesized from specific primers in the conserved constant-segment region. To control for contamination, every cDNA library carried two barcodes: a SMART-Mk sample barcode plus Illumina barcodes. TruSeq adapter sequences along with Illumina sample barcodes were introduced in two successive PCR steps. The Illumina HiSeq platform was used with custom primers to sequence TCR alpha and beta cDNA libraries. The published analysis was carried out like this. MiGEC was used to process raw reads and extract unique molecular identifiers, and MiXCR was used to find CDR3 positions. For each individual, recombination models were inferred using an EM algorithm with the repgenHMM and IGoR tools. The tcR package in R was used for shared clonotype analysis, with sharing normalized by the product of cloneset sizes. To study raw recombination free of thymic and clonal selection effects, out-of-frame nonproductive sequences were analyzed. Starting from the raw public reads, TCRdb applied fastp trimming at Q25, assembled clones with MiXCR and retained in-frame beta chains. Records with the same CDR3 protein are collapsed into one entry carrying the most frequent genes and DNA. TCRdb's processing, not the authors' own work, is the source of the V and J calls. The sample table lists over 550,000 distinct CDR3 sequences, about 7.1% of them with a count of one. Around 1.6% of the sample rests with the top ten.

V was cut back by 4 bases and J by 2 bases, leaving a gap of 13 bases between them. The CDR3 runs 15 residues from the cysteine to the phenylalanine. Only the CDR3 DNA is retained, 45 bases long and in frame from the first base. Reading the germline V gene gives CDR1 SGHDT and CDR2 YYEEEE. Only healthy Caucasian donors were included. Three pairs of female monozygotic twins, all aged roughly 18 to 29 years, were included in the twin cohort. Peripheral blood mononuclear cells were used as the source from which RNA for TCR libraries was isolated. This clonotype was recorded a few times. The clone's antigen remains unknown. No much larger clone is present one base from it, and per-base qualities are unavailable. Broader findings and caveats from the paper: Out-of-frame TCR alpha sharing in monozygotic twins was systematically underestimated by recombination models, whereas sharing between unrelated individuals was in agreement with the recombination models. Fewer insertions were carried by abundant cord blood beta clonotypes; a weaker similar trend was observed in young adult naive repertoires, while no such trend was observed in memory repertoires. Because the same donors could not be followed over many years, the conclusions relied on cross-sectional statistical analysis. Compared with coincidental sharing between unrelated individuals, out-of-frame TCR alpha sequences shared between twins had an excess of sequences with low generation probability. Zero-insertion analyses could be partly confounded by invariant T cells such as MAIT and iNKT, although diverse VJ usage argued against such confounding for most clonotypes. In beta out-of-frame sequences, excess twin sharing was weaker, because having fewer shared sequences lowered the signal-to-noise ratio.

These same data were also listed under a study on yellow fever vaccine responses in identical twins. The second source states: The authors reported that the T cell response to vaccination in identical twins appeared partly convergent and partly personalized. Focusing on identical twins, the study followed the T cell clones that responded to the vaccine, and did so with precision.

The TCR was taken from a woman aged 18-35 years in good health. The rearrangement joined TRBV5-6 to TRBJ1-5; tentative D gene TRBD1, with 5 bases matching. The specimen sequenced was PBMCs. The DNA is TGTGCCAGCAGCCCGGGACCCGGCGGCAATCAGCCCCAGCATTTT. It translates as CASSPGPGGNQPQHF.